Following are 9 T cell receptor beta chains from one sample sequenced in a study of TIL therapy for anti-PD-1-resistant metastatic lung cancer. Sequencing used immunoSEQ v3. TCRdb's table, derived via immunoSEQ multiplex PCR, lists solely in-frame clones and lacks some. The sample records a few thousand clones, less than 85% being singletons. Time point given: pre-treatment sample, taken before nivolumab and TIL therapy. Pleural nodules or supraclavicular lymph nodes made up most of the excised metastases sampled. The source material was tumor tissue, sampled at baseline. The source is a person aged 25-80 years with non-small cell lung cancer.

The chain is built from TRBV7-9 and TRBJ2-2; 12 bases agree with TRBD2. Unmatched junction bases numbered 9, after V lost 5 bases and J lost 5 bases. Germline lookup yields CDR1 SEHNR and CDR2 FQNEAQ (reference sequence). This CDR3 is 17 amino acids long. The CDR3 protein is CASSKRGLAGYTGELFF. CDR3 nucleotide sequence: TGTGCCAGCAGCAAAAGAGGACTAGCGGGATATACCGGGGAGCTGTTTTTT.

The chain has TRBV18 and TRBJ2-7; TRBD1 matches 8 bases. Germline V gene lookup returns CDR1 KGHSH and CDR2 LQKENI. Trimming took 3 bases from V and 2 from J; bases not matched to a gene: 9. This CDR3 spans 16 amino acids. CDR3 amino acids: CASSPTGVVGPYEQYF. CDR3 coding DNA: TGTGCCAGCTCACCGACAGGGGTAGTGGGCCCCTACGAGCAGTACTTC.

The CDR3 coding sequence is TGTGCCAGCAGCGACAGGGGGCCCTACGAGCAGTACTTC. It codes for CASSDRGPYEQYF. The chain joins TRBV7-9 to TRBJ2-7; 10 nucleotides align to TRBD1. CDR1 SEHNR and CDR2 FQNEAQ come from the germline V gene (reference sequence). With 5 bases clipped from V and 2 bases from J, the junction kept 0 bases outside the gene matches. The CDR3 is made up of 13 amino acids.

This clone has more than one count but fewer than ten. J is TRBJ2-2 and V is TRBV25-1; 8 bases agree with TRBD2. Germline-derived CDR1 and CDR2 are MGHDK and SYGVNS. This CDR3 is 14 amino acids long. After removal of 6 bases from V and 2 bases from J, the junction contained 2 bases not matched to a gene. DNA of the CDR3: TGTGCCAGCAGGACTAGCGCTAACACCGGGGAGCTGTTTTTT. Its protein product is CASRTSANTGELFF.

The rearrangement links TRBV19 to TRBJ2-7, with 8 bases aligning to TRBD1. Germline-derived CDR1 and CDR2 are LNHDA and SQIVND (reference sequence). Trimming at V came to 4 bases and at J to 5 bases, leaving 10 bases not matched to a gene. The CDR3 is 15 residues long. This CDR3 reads CASSTYLQTGDEQYF. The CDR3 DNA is TGTGCCAGTAGTACCTACCTCCAGACAGGGGACGAGCAGTACTTC.

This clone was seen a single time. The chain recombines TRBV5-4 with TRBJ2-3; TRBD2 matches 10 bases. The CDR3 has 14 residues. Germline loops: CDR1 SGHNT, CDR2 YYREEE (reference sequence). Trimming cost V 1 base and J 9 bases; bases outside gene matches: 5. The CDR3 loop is CASSLMLAGDTQYF. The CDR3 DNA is TGTGCCAGCAGCTTGATGCTAGCGGGAGACACGCAGTATTTT.

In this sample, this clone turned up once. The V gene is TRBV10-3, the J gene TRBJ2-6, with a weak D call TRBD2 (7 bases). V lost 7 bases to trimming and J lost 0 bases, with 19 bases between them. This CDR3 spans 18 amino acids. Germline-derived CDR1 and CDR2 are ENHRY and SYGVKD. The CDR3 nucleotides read TGTGCCATCAACAATGGGGGGGCACGACTCTCTGGGGCCAACGTCCTGACTTTC. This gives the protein CAINNGGARLSGANVLTF.

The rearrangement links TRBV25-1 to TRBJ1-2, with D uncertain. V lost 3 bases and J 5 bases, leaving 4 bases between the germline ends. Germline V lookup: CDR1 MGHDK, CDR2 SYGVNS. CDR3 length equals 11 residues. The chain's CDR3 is CASSDWYGYTF. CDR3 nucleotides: TGTGCCAGCAGTGATTGGTATGGCTACACCTTC.

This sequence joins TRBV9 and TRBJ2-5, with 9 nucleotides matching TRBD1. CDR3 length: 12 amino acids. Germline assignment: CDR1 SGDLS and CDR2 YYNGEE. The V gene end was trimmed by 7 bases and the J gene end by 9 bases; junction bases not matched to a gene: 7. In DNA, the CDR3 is TGTGCCAGCGGAGACAGGGGGGGGCCCCAGTACTTC. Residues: CASGDRGGPQYF.